The 30 T cell receptor beta chains presented below share a single source sample, sequenced in a study of CD8+ T cells in alopecia areata. Extraction of RNA preceded its reverse transcription into cDNA, which served as the sequencing template. Only in-frame clones appear in the TCRdb table, and some are missing; sequencing was by immunoSEQ multiplex PCR. Among more than 110,000 clones, about 60% were seen once, and the ten largest hold approximately 6.5%. The sample was CD4+ T cells sorted from blood, taken at week 0. Receptor source: a human donor with alopecia areata.

This clone has more than one count but fewer than ten. This chain connects TRBV5-6 to TRBJ1-4, with unresolved D. Germline CDR1 SGHDT, CDR2 YYEEEE. The CDR3 covers 13 residues. V lost 2 bases and J lost 8, with 10 bases in between. The CDR3, as DNA: TGTGCCAGCAGCTTATTTTCACGAGAAAAACTGTTTTTT. Translating gives CASSLFSREKLFF.

The chain has TRBV2 and TRBJ2-2; 9 bases map to TRBD2. This CDR3 has 14 amino acids. The junction had 5 bases not matched to a gene; V was cut back by 6 bases and J by 6 bases. Germline values: CDR1 SNHLY, CDR2 FYNNEI. The CDR3 loop reads CASRPGLAPGELFF. CDR3 sequence (DNA): TGTGCCAGCAGGCCGGGACTAGCCCCCGGGGAGCTGTTTTTT.

The chain uses TRBV7-2 and TRBJ2-5; D gene uncertain. Germline V gene lookup returns CDR1 SGHTA and CDR2 FQGNSA. This CDR3 is 11 amino acids long. V lost 4 bases and J 6 bases, leaving 6 bases between the germline ends. The CDR3 DNA is TGTGCCAGCAGCTCCCGACAGACCCAGTACTTC. Translation: CASSSRQTQYF.

V and J are TRBV30 and TRBJ1-4, with D perhaps matching TRBD1 (6 bases). This CDR3 comprises 14 residues. Germline V CDR1 and CDR2: GTSNPN, SVGIG (reference sequence). V was cut by 4 bases and J by 5 bases, with 14 bases left in between. The chain's CDR3 is CAWTAGGGNEKLFF. The DNA of the CDR3 is TGTGCCTGGACCGCTGGAGGGGGAAATGAAAAACTGTTTTTT. Supplemented by reference TRBV30 and TRBJ1-4, the full variable domain reads SQTIHQWPATLVQPVGSPLSLECTVEGTSNPNLYWYRQAAGRGLQLLFYSVGIGQISSEVPQNLSASRPQDRQFILSSKKLLLSDSGFYLCAWTAGGGNEKLFFGSGTQLSVL.

This clone was counted between two and nine times. CDR3 bases: TGTGCCAGCAGCCAAGTATCGGCAGGGGGTAATTCACCCCTCCACTTT. Translating it yields CASSQVSAGGNSPLHF. The V and J genes are TRBV4-2 and TRBJ1-6; the match to TRBD1 covers 7 bases. The germline CDR1 and CDR2 sequences are LGHNA and YNFKEQ. J was trimmed by 6 bases and V by 1 base; bases with no gene match: 6. The CDR3 loop spans 16 amino acids.

CDR3 protein: CASSVDLFGANYGYTF. In DNA form, the CDR3 reads TGTGCCAGCAGCGTAGATCTCTTTGGAGCTAACTATGGCTACACCTTC. This chain joins TRBV9 and TRBJ1-2; D ambiguous. Germline V gene lookup returns CDR1 SGDLS and CDR2 YYNGEE. Trimming removed 0 bases at V and 0 bases at J, with 12 bases between. The CDR3 is made up of 16 amino acids.

This clone was found a few times. The chain combines TRBV29-1 with TRBJ1-2; D not certain. The V gene's germline CDR1 is SQVTM and CDR2 ANQGSEA. The V gene lost 5 bases and the J gene lost 7 bases, with 14 bases spanning the gap. The CDR3 length is 12 residues. Written as DNA, the CDR3 is TGCAGCGTTAGATCCCCGAGGAGTGGCTACACCTTC. This translates into CSVRSPRSGYTF.

V is TRBV6-1 and J is TRBJ1-6; unclear D gene. V gave up 4 bases and J gave up 5 bases, with 3 bases separating them. The CDR3 totals 12 residues. The V gene's germline CDR1 is MNHNS and CDR2 SASEGT. CDR3 region: CASSGNNSPLHF. The CDR3 DNA reads TGTGCCAGCAGTGGGAATAATTCACCCCTCCACTTT.

This clone showed up just a few times. The V call is TRBV4-3, the J call TRBJ2-1; TRBD1 matches 8 bases. J lost 3 bases, V lost 0 bases, and 1 base had no gene match. The germline V gene has CDR1 LGHNA and CDR2 YSLEER. The CDR3 is made up of 15 amino acids. The CDR3 DNA sequence: TGCGCCAGCAGCCAAGACACAGGGGGCTACAATGAGCAGTTCTTC. It yields the protein CASSQDTGGYNEQFF.

This clone occurred once. This sequence joins TRBV5-6 and TRBJ1-2, with D hard to call. Germline CDR1 SGHDT, CDR2 YYEEEE. With 0 bases removed from V and 7 bases from J, the gap between germline ends came to 4 bases. The CDR3 is 11 residues long. CDR3 nucleotide sequence: TGTGCCAGCAGCTTGGAGGGTGGCTACACCTTC. It codes for CASSLEGGYTF.

This clone was detected only a few times. The chain carries TRBV19 and TRBJ1-5; 9 bases align to TRBD1. CDR1 and CDR2 (germline): LNHDA, SQIVND (reference sequence). V trimming: 5 bases; J trimming: 4 bases; junction bases outside the gene matches: 3. CDR3 length equals 14 residues. The CDR3 nucleotides are TGTGCCAGTAGTTCGACAGGGGGAAATCAGCCCCAGCATTTT. Residues: CASSSTGGNQPQHF. Combining the CDR3 with reference TRBV19 and TRBJ1-5 gives the whole variable domain DGGITQSPKYLFRKEGQNVTLSCEQNLNHDAMYWYRQDPGQGLRLIYYSQIVNDFQKGDIAEGYSVSREKKESFPLTVTSAQKNPTAFYLCASSSTGGNQPQHFGDGTRLSIL.

This clone was detected only a few times. This chain connects TRBV5-6 to TRBJ1-2; 9 bases match TRBD1. V shed 4 bases and J 6 bases; nucleotides not matched to a gene: 10. Germline V gives CDR1 SGHDT, CDR2 YYEEEE. CDR3 size: 15 residues. CDR3 residues: CASSQVGTGKDGYTF. The DNA for the CDR3 is TGTGCCAGCAGCCAGGTTGGGACAGGGAAGGATGGCTACACCTTC.

The chain recombines TRBV30 with TRBJ1-1, with TRBD1 matching over 8 bases. CDR3 length: 12 amino acids. Trimming took 5 bases from V and 14 from J; bases not matched to a gene: 13. Germline CDR1 and CDR2: GTSNPN and SVGIG (reference sequence). CDR3 bases: TGTGCCTGGGGACGGGACAGGCCCACGATCTTCTTT. This encodes CAWGRDRPTIFF.

This rearrangement joins TRBV30 to TRBJ1-6; a possible D gene is TRBD1 (6 bases). V lost 7 bases and J 12 bases, leaving 19 bases between the germline ends. The CDR3 extends over 13 amino acids. CDR1 and CDR2 (germline): GTSNPN, SVGIG (reference sequence). The chain's CDR3 is CALSTGGVVPLHF. CDR3 bases: TGTGCCTTATCCACGGGGGGCGTCGTACCCCTCCACTTT.

This chain joins TRBV27 and TRBJ2-3; D is unresolved. The CDR3 loop spans 12 amino acids. CDR1 and CDR2 from the germline V gene are MNHEY and SMNVEV (reference sequence). The V and J ends lost 4 bases and 2 bases respectively, with 4 bases between them. DNA for the CDR3: TGTGCCAGCAGTTCCAACACAGATACGCAGTATTTT. Translation gives CASSSNTDTQYF.

V is TRBV29-1 and J is TRBJ2-5, with D possibly being TRBD1 (7 bases). This CDR3 comprises 13 residues. Germline CDR1 reads SQVTM; CDR2 reads ANQGSEA. Trimming pared 4 bases from V and 4 bases from J, leaving 13 bases between. CDR3 region: CSVASGGRETQYF. The CDR3 DNA sequence: TGCAGCGTTGCCTCAGGGGGGCGAGAGACCCAGTACTTC.

This chain links TRBV4-3 with TRBJ2-7, with TRBD2 matching 10 bases. The CDR3 totals 16 residues. Germline values: CDR1 LGHNA, CDR2 YSLEER. V dropped 3 bases and J dropped 7; count of bases not matched to a gene: 12. In DNA, the CDR3 is TGCGCCAGCAGCCATGGACTAGCGGCCATCCTATTTGAGCAGTACTTC. Translating it yields CASSHGLAAILFEQYF.

V is TRBV11-2 and J is TRBJ2-1; D not resolved. CDR3 length equals 16 residues. The germline V gene has CDR1 SGHAT and CDR2 FQNNGV. Trimming stripped 1 base from V and 0 bases from J, with 10 bases between. CDR3 sequence reads: CASSLVGTLSYNEQFF. In DNA form, the CDR3 reads TGTGCCAGCAGCTTAGTCGGCACCCTCTCCTACAATGAGCAGTTCTTC.

As concerns this clone: Distinct nucleotide sequences in the sample also encode this CDR3. The chain joins TRBV7-2 to TRBJ2-7; 7 nucleotides agree with TRBD2. V shed 1 base and J 5 bases; nucleotides not matched to a gene: 11. The V gene's germline CDR1 is SGHTA and CDR2 FQGNSA. CDR3 length: 16 amino acids. The chain's CDR3 is CASSLELLASGNEQYF. CDR3 DNA sequence: TGTGCCAGCAGCTTAGAATTGTTGGCTAGCGGTAACGAGCAGTACTTC.

The V and J genes are TRBV4-3 and TRBJ2-5; 11 bases are a match to TRBD2. The germline V gene has CDR1 LGHNA and CDR2 YSLEER. The ends lost 0 bases at V and 1 base at J; junction bases unmatched: 7. The CDR3 covers 18 residues. CDR3 coding DNA: TGCGCCAGCAGCCAAGATAGGCTAGCGGGGGGCTTCCAAGAGACCCAGTACTTC. Its translation: CASSQDRLAGGFQETQYF.

This chain joins TRBV5-6 and TRBJ1-2, with a possible D match to TRBD1 (6 bases). The V gene lost 4 bases and the J gene lost 2 bases, with 24 bases spanning the gap. The CDR3 is 18 amino acids. Germline CDR1 SGHDT, CDR2 YYEEEE. The CDR3 loop is CASSTRGWRGRPNYGYTF. The DNA of the CDR3 is TGTGCCAGCAGCACAAGGGGGTGGCGGGGACGGCCGAACTATGGCTACACCTTC.

V is TRBV30 and J is TRBJ2-1, with a weak D call TRBD2 (6 bases). The CDR3 is 14 amino acids. V lost 7 bases, J lost 2 bases, and 15 bases lay in between. Germline V gene lookup returns CDR1 GTSNPN and CDR2 SVGIG (reference sequence). Here the CDR3 reads CASDRGVPYNEQFF. The DNA of the CDR3 is TGTGCCTCGGATCGCGGGGTTCCCTACAATGAGCAGTTCTTC.

V and J are TRBV5-1 and TRBJ1-4; no clear D gene. Germline-derived CDR1 and CDR2 are SGHRS and YFSETQ. Trimming left V 5 bases short and J 8 bases short, with 16 bases between. CDR3 size: 14 residues. CDR3 coding DNA: TGCGCCAGCAGACTGGGGATGGGTGGGGAAAAACTGTTTTTT. Protein: CASRLGMGGEKLFF.

The J gene is TRBJ1-1, the V gene TRBV30; D unresolved. The CDR3 extends over 11 amino acids. With 3 bases removed from V and 6 bases from J, the gap between germline ends came to 8 bases. Germline V gene data show CDR1 as GTSNPN and CDR2 as SVGIG (reference sequence). The CDR3 region is CAWRRRPEAFF. The CDR3 nucleotides are TGTGCCTGGAGGCGTAGGCCTGAAGCTTTCTTT.

This clone appeared a few times. This rearrangement joins TRBV7-2 to TRBJ2-5; D may be TRBD2 (6 bases). From germline, CDR1 is SGHTA and CDR2 FQGNSA. The CDR3 has 14 amino acids. Trimming cost V 6 bases and J 5 bases, with 16 bases left between them. This CDR3 is CASSSGLGRETQYF. CDR3 nucleotide sequence: TGTGCCAGCAGTTCCGGCCTTGGGAGGGAGACCCAGTACTTC. Full variable domain (missing parts from reference TRBV7-2 and TRBJ2-5): GAGVSQSPSNKVTEKGKDVELRCDPISGHTALYWYRQSLGQGLEFLIYFQGNSAPDKSGLPSDRFSAERTGGSVSTLTIQRTQQEDSAVYLCASSSGLGRETQYFGPGTRLLVL.

The chain recombines TRBV2 with TRBJ1-2, with D unclear. Trimming removed 0 bases from V and 5 bases from J, with 7 bases in between. Looked up from germline, CDR1 is SNHLY and CDR2 is FYNNEI. CDR3 length: 13 residues. This CDR3 reads CASSEAPAYGYTF. DNA of the CDR3: TGTGCCAGCAGTGAAGCTCCGGCATATGGCTACACCTTC.

Regarding this clone: One end of the junction varies from germline; a read error may be responsible. Other DNA sequences within the sample encode an identical CDR3. The V and J genes are TRBV5-1 and TRBJ1-2; tentative D call: TRBD1 (5 bases). This CDR3 region has 14 residues. Looked up from germline, CDR1 is SGHRS and CDR2 is YFSETQ. The DNA for the CDR3 is TGCGCCAGTAGCTCCCTCAGTGGGACGGGCGGCTACACCTTC. Translated, it gives CASSSLSGTGGYTF.

This clone turned up a few times. The chain combines TRBV29-1 with TRBJ2-3, with 7 bases identical to TRBD2. The germline CDR1 and CDR2 sequences are SQVTM and ANQGSEA. Unmatched junction bases numbered 6, after V lost 4 bases and J lost 5 bases. The CDR3 runs 13 residues. CDR3 sequence (DNA): TGCAGCGTTGTATGGACTAGAAAAGATACGCAGTATTTT. Protein sequence: CSVVWTRKDTQYF.

The chain is built from TRBV7-2 and TRBJ2-1; D gene unclear. The CDR3 is 11 residues long. In germline, CDR1 is SGHTA, CDR2 FQGNSA. Trimming stripped 3 bases from V and 12 bases from J, with 9 bases between. This CDR3 is CASSLYSRQFF. The DNA of the CDR3 is TGTGCCAGCAGCTTGTACAGCCGGCAGTTCTTC.

In this sample, this clone turned up a few times. This sequence joins TRBV5-1 and TRBJ2-1; D not resolved. This CDR3 has 14 amino acids. Germline assignment: CDR1 SGHRS and CDR2 YFSETQ. The ends were cut back, 10 bases at V and 4 bases at J, with 18 bases in the middle. This CDR3 reads CAFPQHYGYNEQFF. CDR3 DNA sequence: TGCGCCTTCCCCCAACACTACGGGTACAATGAGCAGTTCTTC.